The 25 T cell receptor beta chains listed next were all sequenced from one sample in a study of T-cell memory formation after mild COVID-19. TCRdb ran MiXCR on the 5' RACE reads and lists one entry per CDR3 protein. The data hold about 180,000 distinct CDR3 sequences, with around 15% observed a single time. Specimen: PBMCs or a T cell subset sorted from them (not recorded which). These receptors all come from an adult woman who had mild COVID-19 (a few samples of this study predate the infection). Cell type and time point are not known.

The chain couples TRBV7-2 to TRBJ2-3, with 9 positions matching TRBD2. This CDR3 contains 16 residues. Germline assignment: CDR1 SGHTA and CDR2 FQGNSA. V was pared by 4 bases and J by 7 bases, with 12 bases of the junction left unmatched. CDR3 bases: TGTGCCAGCAGCTCTGGACTGGCGGGAGGGGCAAATACGCAGTATTTT. It encodes CASSSGLAGGANTQYF.

The chain has TRBV5-6 and TRBJ1-1; 9 nucleotides align to TRBD1. V lost 4 bases to trimming and J lost 5 bases; unmatched junction nucleotides: 6. There are 14 residues in the CDR3. Per the germline V gene, CDR1 is SGHDT and CDR2 is YYEEEE. CDR3 residues: CASSRDRAGTEAFF. CDR3 in DNA: TGTGCCAGCAGCCGGGACAGGGCGGGAACTGAAGCTTTCTTT.

This clonotype came up many times. V is TRBV15 and J is TRBJ2-7; 7 bases are shared with TRBD2. There are 16 residues in the CDR3. The ends lost 1 base at V and 4 bases at J; junction bases unmatched: 10. Per germline, CDR1 LNHNV and CDR2 YYDKDF (reference sequence). As DNA, the CDR3 is TGTGCCACCAGCAGAGGGTGGGGGGGAGCCGTGTACGAGCAGTACTTC. This codes for CATSRGWGGAVYEQYF.

V usage is TRBV7-2 and J usage is TRBJ2-3; the match to TRBD2 covers 8 bases. V trimming: 5 bases; J trimming: 2 bases; junction bases outside the gene matches: 6. The CDR3 covers 15 residues. Germline V lookup: CDR1 SGHTA, CDR2 FQGNSA. DNA for the CDR3: TGTGCCAGCAGCCAACTAGCGGACCCCACAGATACGCAGTATTTT. Protein sequence: CASSQLADPTDTQYF.

This clonotype occurred a few times. The V gene is TRBV6-5, the J gene TRBJ2-5; D gene uncertain. In germline, CDR1 is MNHEY, CDR2 SVGAGI. The V end lost 6 bases, the J end lost 5 bases, and 13 bases lay between the germline ends. The CDR3 loop spans 13 amino acids. The CDR3 DNA is TGTGCCAGCAGCCCTCAGCGTGGGGAGACCCAGTACTTC. It encodes CASSPQRGETQYF.

This clonotype was observed a few times. The chain carries TRBV5-1 and TRBJ2-1; D not certain. The germline gives CDR1 SGHRS, CDR2 YFSETQ. Trimming left V 0 bases short and J 4 bases short, with 23 bases between. This CDR3 is built from 19 residues. The CDR3 sequence: CASSLGAYGVTSRYNEQFF. In DNA, the CDR3 is TGCGCCAGCAGCTTGGGGGCCTATGGGGTCACCAGCCGTTACAATGAGCAGTTCTTC.

The rearrangement joins TRBV7-8 to TRBJ2-5, with D perhaps TRBD1 or TRBD2 (5 bases each). There are 13 residues in the CDR3. Germline lookup yields CDR1 SGHVS and CDR2 FQNEAQ. Trimming took off 6 bases at V and 5 bases at J, with 13 bases between the two ends. This chain's CDR3 is CASSRGPDETQYF. The CDR3 coding sequence is TGTGCCAGCAGTCGGGGACCGGATGAGACCCAGTACTTC.

The CDR3 sequence: CASSYRTGADTQYF. The CDR3, as DNA: TGTGCCAGCAGTTATAGGACAGGGGCAGATACGCAGTATTTT. The chain carries TRBV11-2 and TRBJ2-3; the match to TRBD1 covers 9 bases. The V gene end was trimmed by 6 bases and the J gene end by 4 bases; junction bases not matched to a gene: 5. Germline CDR1 SGHAT, CDR2 FQNNGV. CDR3 length: 14 amino acids.

This clonotype occurred many times. The chain is built from TRBV5-1 and TRBJ2-7, with a possible D match to TRBD1 (6 bases). This CDR3 has 12 residues. Trimming removed 5 bases at V and 5 bases at J, with 11 bases between. Germline lookup yields CDR1 SGHRS and CDR2 YFSETQ. The CDR3 protein is CASSLRGHEQYF. The CDR3 DNA reads TGCGCCAGCAGTCTCAGGGGCCACGAGCAGTACTTC.

In nucleotides, the CDR3 is TGTGCCAGCACTGGGGGCGCCTATAATTCACCCCTCCACTTT. Amino acids: CASTGGAYNSPLHF. J is TRBJ1-6 and V is TRBV27; tentatively, D is TRBD1 (6 bases). Germline V CDR1 and CDR2: MNHEY, SMNVEV (reference sequence). V lost 7 bases and J lost 2, with 9 bases in between. This CDR3 is built from 14 residues.

The gene calls are TRBV18 and TRBJ2-5; perhaps TRBD1 as D (6 bases). The ends were cut back, 5 bases at V and 4 bases at J, with 14 bases in the middle. The CDR3 spans 14 residues. CDR1 is KGHSH, CDR2 LQKENI, per germline. The CDR3, as DNA: TGTGCCAGCTCATCCACCCAGACAGGAGAGACCCAGTACTTC. Translated, it gives CASSSTQTGETQYF.

J is TRBJ2-5 and V is TRBV6-6; 7 bases are shared with TRBD1. The V segment lost 5 bases and the J segment 4 bases; nucleotides outside the gene matches: 10. This CDR3 comprises 15 residues. Germline CDR1 and CDR2: MNHNY and SVGAGI (reference sequence). Written as DNA, the CDR3 is TGTGCCAGCAGTCATTCGACAGGGACGGGAGAGACCCAGTACTTC. This gives the protein CASSHSTGTGETQYF.

This clonotype was counted a few times. This chain connects TRBV6-5 to TRBJ1-4, with D uncertain. Germline CDR1 and CDR2: MNHEY and SVGAGI. The CDR3 length is 14 residues. V dropped 6 bases and J dropped 14 bases, with 22 bases sitting between them. In nucleotides, the CDR3 is TGTGCCAGCAGGTCAGGATCGCCACCCTCCGGGCTGTTTTTT. Amino acids: CASRSGSPPSGLFF.

The rearrangement uses TRBV24-1 and TRBJ2-1; 8 positions agree with TRBD2. The germline CDR1 and CDR2 sequences are KGHDR and SFDVKD. The length of the CDR3 is 14 residues. With 5 bases clipped from V and 7 bases from J, the junction kept 6 bases outside the gene matches. CDR3 bases: TGTGCCACCAGTGCGGGACTAGGTTCGAATGAGCAGTTCTTC. This translates into CATSAGLGSNEQFF.

The chain uses TRBV6-6 and TRBJ2-1; 7 bases are shared with TRBD1. Germline V gene sequence: CDR1 MNHNY, CDR2 SVGAGI (reference sequence). The ends lost 5 bases at V and 2 bases at J; junction bases unmatched: 3. This CDR3 has 14 amino acids. The CDR3 protein is CASSGQAAYNEQFF. In nucleotides, the CDR3 is TGTGCCAGCAGTGGACAGGCCGCCTACAATGAGCAGTTCTTC.

This clonotype showed up just a few times. This rearrangement joins TRBV15 to TRBJ1-1; 7 nucleotides agree with TRBD1. The CDR3 is 14 residues long. Trimming cost V 3 bases and J 1 base; bases outside gene matches: 2. The germline V gene encodes CDR1 LNHNV and CDR2 YYDKDF (reference sequence). As DNA, the CDR3 is TGTGCCACCAGCAGTCGGACAGGGAACACTGAAGCTTTCTTT. Translating gives CATSSRTGNTEAFF.

The V call is TRBV18, the J call TRBJ2-5; 7 bases align to TRBD1. The CDR3 is 15 amino acids. The germline gives CDR1 KGHSH, CDR2 LQKENI. The junction had 11 bases not matched to a gene; V was cut back by 6 bases and J by 4 bases. CDR3 sequence reads: CASSPRQGGGETQYF. Here the CDR3 DNA reads TGTGCCAGCTCTCCCCGACAGGGTGGTGGAGAGACCCAGTACTTC.

V and J are TRBV4-3 and TRBJ2-2; TRBD2 matches 8 bases. The CDR3 contains 19 residues. CDR1 and CDR2 (germline): LGHNA, YSLEER. With V trimmed by 0 bases and J by 2 bases, 11 bases remained unmatched. For the CDR3, the DNA is TGCGCCAGCAGCCAAGACGCTGAGCGGGAGAGTGGAAACACCGGGGAGCTGTTTTTT. Its translation: CASSQDAERESGNTGELFF.

This chain links TRBV2 with TRBJ1-6, with D possibly matching TRBD1 (5 bases). CDR1 and CDR2 (germline): SNHLY, FYNNEI. V was pared by 5 bases and J by 5 bases, with 10 bases between. CDR3 length: 14 residues. CDR3 DNA sequence: TGTGCCAGCAGTCCCGGGGGGGATAATTCACCCCTCCACTTT. Translation gives CASSPGGDNSPLHF.

The chain couples TRBV30 to TRBJ2-5; possibly TRBD1 for D (5 bases). V lost 5 bases to trimming and J lost 1 base, with 11 bases between them. The CDR3 is made up of 13 amino acids. CDR1 GTSNPN and CDR2 SVGIG come from the germline V gene (reference sequence). The CDR3 region is CAWGARFQETQYF. CDR3 DNA: TGTGCCTGGGGGGCCAGGTTCCAAGAGACCCAGTACTTC. Combining the CDR3 with reference TRBV30 and TRBJ2-5 gives the whole variable domain SQTIHQWPATLVQPVGSPLSLECTVEGTSNPNLYWYRQAAGRGLQLLFYSVGIGQISSEVPQNLSASRPQDRQFILSSKKLLLSDSGFYLCAWGARFQETQYFGPGTRLLVL.

The genes are TRBV7-9 and TRBJ2-7; D might be TRBD2 (6 bases). Germline V gene data show CDR1 as SEHNR and CDR2 as FQNEAQ (reference sequence). The CDR3 is 14 amino acids. Between the trimmed V and J ends, which lost 1 base and 6 bases, there was a span of 13 bases. CDR3 residues: CASSLEVSGAEQYF. CDR3 nucleotide sequence: TGTGCCAGCAGCTTAGAAGTCTCGGGAGCCGAGCAGTACTTC.

The sample holds a few counts of this clonotype. The rearrangement joins TRBV18 to TRBJ2-1; TRBD2 aligns across 9 bases. This CDR3 region has 18 residues. Germline-derived CDR1 and CDR2 are KGHSH and LQKENI. The V segment lost 6 bases and the J segment 3 bases; nucleotides outside the gene matches: 15. The CDR3 reads CASSPPSRLADVYNEQFF. CDR3 bases: TGTGCCAGCTCGCCCCCTTCTCGACTAGCGGACGTCTACAATGAGCAGTTCTTC.

This sequence joins TRBV12-3 or TRBV12-4 and TRBJ2-3; TRBD1 or TRBD2 may be the D gene (6 bases each). V shed 6 bases and J shed 5 bases, with 21 bases lying between them. There are 16 residues in the CDR3. The CDR3 DNA sequence: TGTGCCAGCAGAAGGGGGGATACGGGAAGCCTAGATACGCAGTATTTT. This codes for CASRRGDTGSLDTQYF.

This clonotype was observed at least ten times. The V and J genes are TRBV5-5 and TRBJ1-5, with D perhaps TRBD1 (6 bases). Germline V gene data show CDR1 as SGHKS and CDR2 as YYEKEE (reference sequence). With 0 bases removed from V and 7 bases from J, the gap between germline ends came to 14 bases. CDR3 length: 15 residues. The CDR3 loop reads CASSLERQGLQPQHF. The CDR3 region has the DNA TGTGCCAGCAGCTTGGAAAGGCAGGGGCTGCAGCCCCAGCATTTT.

V usage is TRBV15 and J usage is TRBJ1-5; D unclear. Germline V lookup: CDR1 LNHNV, CDR2 YYDKDF (reference sequence). The ends were cut back, 0 bases at V and 9 bases at J, with 6 bases in the middle. The CDR3 totals 12 residues. The CDR3 loop is CATSRDGRPQHF. The CDR3 region has the DNA TGTGCCACCAGCAGAGATGGGCGGCCCCAGCATTTT.